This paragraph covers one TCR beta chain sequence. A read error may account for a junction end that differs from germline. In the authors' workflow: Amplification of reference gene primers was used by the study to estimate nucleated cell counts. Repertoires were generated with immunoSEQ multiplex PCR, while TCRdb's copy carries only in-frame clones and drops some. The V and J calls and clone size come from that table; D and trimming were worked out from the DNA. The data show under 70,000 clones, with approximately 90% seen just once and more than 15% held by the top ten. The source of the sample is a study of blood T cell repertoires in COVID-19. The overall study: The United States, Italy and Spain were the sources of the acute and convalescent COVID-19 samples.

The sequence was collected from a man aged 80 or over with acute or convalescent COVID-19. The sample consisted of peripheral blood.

CDR3 protein: CASTPGRAQYF. CDR3 bases: TGTGCTAGCACCCCCGGGCGGGCCCAGTACTTC. V usage is TRBV12-3 or TRBV12-4 and J usage is TRBJ2-5; maybe TRBD2 (5 bases). This CDR3 region has 11 residues.